A selection of T cell receptor beta chains follows, all from one sample in a study of response to subunit inactivated influenza vaccine. MiXCR, applied by TCRdb to the RT-PCR reads, yields one record per CDR3 protein. The top ten hold about an eighth of the sample, which has about half a million distinct CDR3 sequences, 6% to 9% seen once. The sample here was PBMCs from blood, taken roughly 24 months after vaccination. These receptor sequences come from a man aged 50-75 years who received an inactivated influenza vaccine. Both conserved end residues are part of each CDR3. D genes are given only for firm matches. Only part of the rows carry a size: once, few, many, or a class if the clone is expanded.

j_call: TRBJ1-5; clone_size: many; d_call: TRBD1; v_call: TRBV7-2; cdr3_aa: CASSLGWAGGDQPQHF; cdr3_nt: TGTGCCAGCAGCTTAGGGTGGGCAGGGGGCGATCAGCCCCAGCATTTT
j_call: TRBJ2-1; clone_size: .; d_call: .; v_call: TRBV29-1; cdr3_aa: CSARGSHNEQFF; cdr3_nt: TGCAGCGCCCGGGGGAGTCACAATGAGCAGTTCTTC
j_call: TRBJ2-7; clone_size: few; d_call: .; v_call: TRBV5-8; cdr3_aa: CASSTPGIYYEQYF; cdr3_nt: TGTGCCAGCAGCACCCCCGGGATCTACTACGAGCAGTACTTC
j_call: TRBJ2-5; clone_size: .; d_call: .; v_call: TRBV5-4; cdr3_aa: CARSQGTNGLETQYF; cdr3_nt: TGTGCCAGGAGCCAGGGGACAAATGGATTGGAGACCCAGTACTTC
j_call: TRBJ2-2; clone_size: .; d_call: .; v_call: TRBV18; cdr3_aa: CASSPLGRGTGELFF; cdr3_nt: TGTGCCAGCTCACCACTCGGCAGGGGCACCGGGGAGCTGTTTTTT
j_call: TRBJ2-5; clone_size: many; d_call: TRBD1; v_call: TRBV9; cdr3_aa: CASSAGQNQETQYF; cdr3_nt: TGTGCCAGCAGCGCGGGACAGAACCAAGAGACCCAGTACTTC
j_call: TRBJ1-6; clone_size: .; d_call: TRBD1; v_call: TRBV6-4; cdr3_aa: CASGDGTGNSPLHF; cdr3_nt: TGTGCCAGCGGTGACGGGACAGGGAATTCACCCCTCCACTTT
j_call: TRBJ2-3; clone_size: few; d_call: TRBD2; v_call: TRBV11-2; cdr3_aa: CASSLGILAGASTDTQYF; cdr3_nt: TGTGCCAGCAGCTTAGGAATACTAGCGGGGGCTAGCACAGATACGCAGTATTTT
j_call: TRBJ2-1; clone_size: .; d_call: .; v_call: TRBV29-1; cdr3_aa: CSVILGVPSYNEQFF; cdr3_nt: TGCAGCGTTATTTTGGGAGTTCCATCCTACAATGAGCAGTTCTTC
j_call: TRBJ1-4; clone_size: .; d_call: .; v_call: TRBV6-2/TRBV6-3; cdr3_aa: CASSLGMTTNEKLFF; cdr3_nt: TGTGCCAGCAGTCTCGGGATGACTACTAATGAAAAACTGTTTTTT
j_call: TRBJ2-7; clone_size: many; d_call: .; v_call: TRBV7-9; cdr3_aa: CASSWIRDEQYF; cdr3_nt: TGTGCCAGCAGCTGGATAAGGGACGAGCAGTACTTC
j_call: TRBJ2-1; clone_size: few; d_call: .; v_call: TRBV7-9; cdr3_aa: CASSLALAHNEQFF; cdr3_nt: TGTGCCAGCAGCTTAGCCTTGGCACACAATGAGCAGTTCTTC
j_call: TRBJ2-2; clone_size: many; d_call: .; v_call: TRBV7-6; cdr3_aa: CASSRTTNTGELFF; cdr3_nt: TGTGCCAGCAGCCGCACCACCAACACCGGGGAGCTGTTTTTT
j_call: TRBJ2-3; clone_size: few; d_call: TRBD2; v_call: TRBV4-3; cdr3_aa: CASSRDAGGDTDTQYF; cdr3_nt: TGCGCCAGCAGCCGGGATGCGGGAGGGGACACAGATACGCAGTATTTT
j_call: TRBJ2-3; clone_size: few; d_call: TRBD2; v_call: TRBV12-3/TRBV12-4; cdr3_aa: CASTPGLLDTQYF; cdr3_nt: TGTGCCAGCACCCCGGGACTACTGGATACGCAGTATTTT
j_call: TRBJ1-1; clone_size: .; d_call: TRBD1; v_call: TRBV7-9; cdr3_aa: CASSLDTQGRAFF; cdr3_nt: TGTGCCAGCAGCTTAGACACACAGGGGCGGGCTTTCTTT
j_call: TRBJ2-1; clone_size: many; d_call: TRBD2; v_call: TRBV14; cdr3_aa: CASSLLGSGTYNEQFF; cdr3_nt: TGTGCCAGCAGCCTACTAGGAAGCGGGACCTACAATGAGCAGTTCTTC
j_call: TRBJ2-7; clone_size: .; d_call: .; v_call: TRBV6-1; cdr3_aa: CASSPPGVASEQYF; cdr3_nt: TGTGCCAGCAGTCCCCCCGGCGTCGCTTCCGAGCAGTACTTC
j_call: TRBJ2-5; clone_size: few; d_call: .; v_call: TRBV12-3/TRBV12-4; cdr3_aa: CASSSLGIQETQYF; cdr3_nt: TGTGCCAGCAGCTCTTTGGGGATACAAGAGACCCAGTACTTC
j_call: TRBJ2-7; clone_size: .; d_call: TRBD1; v_call: TRBV20-1; cdr3_aa: CSAIDRGTSYEQYF; cdr3_nt: TGCAGTGCTATAGACAGGGGAACCTCCTACGAGCAGTACTTC
j_call: TRBJ1-5; clone_size: many; d_call: TRBD1; v_call: TRBV20-1; cdr3_aa: CSANAGGSSNQPQHF; cdr3_nt: TGCAGTGCAAATGCAGGGGGATCGAGCAATCAGCCCCAGCATTTT
j_call: TRBJ2-7; clone_size: .; d_call: .; v_call: TRBV28; cdr3_aa: CASSSNGGGTYEQYF; cdr3_nt: TGTGCCAGCAGTTCAAACGGCGGGGGCACCTACGAGCAGTACTTT
j_call: TRBJ2-1; clone_size: .; d_call: .; v_call: TRBV7-6; cdr3_aa: CASSLVGGTAPGGVYNEQFF; cdr3_nt: TGTGCCAGCAGCTTAGTGGGTGGGACAGCTCCCGGGGGGGTCTACAATGAGCAGTTCTTC
j_call: TRBJ2-3; clone_size: many; d_call: TRBD2; v_call: TRBV20-1; cdr3_aa: CSELSGVTDTQYF; cdr3_nt: TGCAGTGAGTTAAGCGGGGTCACAGATACGCAGTATTTT
j_call: TRBJ2-1; clone_size: few; d_call: TRBD2; v_call: TRBV11-1; cdr3_aa: CASSSTSGRANEQFF; cdr3_nt: TGTGCCAGCAGTTCTACTAGCGGGAGGGCCAATGAGCAGTTCTTC
j_call: TRBJ2-7; clone_size: .; d_call: TRBD2; v_call: TRBV4-1; cdr3_aa: CASSQAWASGGTYEQYF; cdr3_nt: TGCGCCAGCAGCCAAGCTTGGGCTAGCGGGGGCACCTACGAGCAGTACTTC